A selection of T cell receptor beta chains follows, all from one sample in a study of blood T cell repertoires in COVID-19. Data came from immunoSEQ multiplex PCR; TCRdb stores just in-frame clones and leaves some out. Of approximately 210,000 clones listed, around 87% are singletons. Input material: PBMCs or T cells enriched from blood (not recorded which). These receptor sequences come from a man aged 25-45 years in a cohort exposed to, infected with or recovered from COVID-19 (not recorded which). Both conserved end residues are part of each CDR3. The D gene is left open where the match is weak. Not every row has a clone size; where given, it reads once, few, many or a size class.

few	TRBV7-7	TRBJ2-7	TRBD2	CASSFSGRLRTYEQYF	TGTGCTAGCAGCTTTAGCGGGAGGCTTCGAACCTACGAGCAGTACTTC
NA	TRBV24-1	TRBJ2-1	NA	CATSDRTDPFNEQFF	TGTGCCACCAGTGATAGGACAGACCCCTTCAATGAGCAGTTCTTC
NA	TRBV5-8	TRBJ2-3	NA	CASSLSGTDTQYF	TGTGCCAGCAGCTTATCGGGCACAGATACGCAGTATTTT
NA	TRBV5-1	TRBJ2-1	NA	CASSLEYGGMGSYNEQFF	TGCGCCAGCAGCTTGGAGTACGGCGGGATGGGGTCCTACAATGAGCAGTTCTTC
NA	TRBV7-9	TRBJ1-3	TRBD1	CASSGDRGPGNTIYF	TGTGCCAGCAGCGGGGACAGGGGACCTGGAAACACCATATATTTT
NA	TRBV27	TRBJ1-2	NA	CASSLSLGQGYGYTF	TGTGCCAGCAGTTTATCCCTCGGACAAGGGTATGGCTACACCTTC
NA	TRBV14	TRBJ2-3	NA	CASSQVGGTDTQYF	TGTGCCAGCAGCCAAGTAGGAGGGACAGATACGCAGTATTTT
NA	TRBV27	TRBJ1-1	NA	CASSLHRDTEAFF	TGTGCCAGCAGTCTTCACAGAGACACTGAAGCTTTCTTT
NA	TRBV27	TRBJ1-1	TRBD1	CASSRGQGRFTEAFF	TGTGCCAGCAGTAGGGGACAGGGAAGATTCACTGAAGCTTTCTTT
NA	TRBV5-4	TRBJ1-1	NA	CASSLTGRTEAFF	TGTGCCAGCAGTCTTACAGGACGGACTGAAGCTTTCTTT
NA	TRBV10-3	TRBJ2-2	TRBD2	CAISDSPGAGTNTGELFF	TGTGCCATCAGTGATAGTCCGGGAGCGGGAACGAACACCGGGGAGCTGTTTTTT
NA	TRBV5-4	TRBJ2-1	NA	CASSLASYNEQFF	TGTGCCAGCAGCTTGGCTAGTTACAATGAGCAGTTCTTC
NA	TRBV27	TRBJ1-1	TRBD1	CASTPRTGNTEAFF	TGTGCCAGCACCCCCCGGACAGGAAACACTGAAGCTTTCTTT
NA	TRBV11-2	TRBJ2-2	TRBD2	CASSLYSALLAGGTGELFF	TGTGCCAGCAGCCTTTACTCGGCGCTTCTAGCGGGAGGGACCGGGGAGCTGTTTTTT
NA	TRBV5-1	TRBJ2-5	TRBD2	CASSLGLAGAGETQYF	TGCGCCAGCAGCTTGGGGCTAGCGGGAGCGGGAGAGACCCAGTACTTC
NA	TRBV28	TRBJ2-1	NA	CASSDTGAARECEQFF	TGTGCCAGCAGTGACACAGGGGCAGCACGGGAGTGTGAGCAGTTCTTC
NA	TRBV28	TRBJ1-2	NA	CASSGIGGEGGYTF	TGTGCCAGCAGTGGTATCGGGGGGGAAGGTGGCTACACCTTC
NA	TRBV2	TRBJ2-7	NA	CASRDPLQGTAYEQYF	TGTGCCAGCAGGGACCCTCTCCAGGGGACGGCCTACGAGCAGTACTTC
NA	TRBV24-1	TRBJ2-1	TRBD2	CATGTSGRGLSNEQFF	TGTGCCACCGGGACTAGCGGGAGAGGACTGAGCAATGAGCAGTTCTTC
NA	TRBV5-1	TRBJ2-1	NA	CASSPNSNEQFF	TGCGCCAGCAGTCCCAACAGCAATGAGCAGTTCTTC
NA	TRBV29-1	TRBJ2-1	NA	CSVVDSGISNEQFF	TGCAGCGTTGTCGATAGCGGAATTAGCAATGAGCAGTTCTTC
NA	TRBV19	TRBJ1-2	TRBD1	CASSMGQGRTNYGYTF	TGTGCCAGTAGTATGGGACAGGGGCGTACTAACTATGGCTACACCTTC
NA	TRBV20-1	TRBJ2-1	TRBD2	CSAVLANTKFF	TGCAGTGCTGTACTAGCGAACACGAAGTTCTTC